The T cell receptor beta chain described here comes from a study of blood T cell repertoires in COVID-19. As for the study in general: Italy, Spain and the United States were the sources of the convalescent and acute COVID-19 samples. From T cells, B-cell-depleted T cells, or PBMCs came the material, which was cDNA or gDNA.

Methods used by the authors: Quantification of nucleated cells was approximated via reference gene primer amplification. The protocol was immunoSEQ multiplex PCR, while the TCRdb copy is restricted to in-frame clones and leaves out a portion. Clonal size and the V and J genes are those of that table, whereas D and trimming came from the DNA. The sample contains more than 300,000 clones, about 91% of which appear only once. While infection was still active, Seattle patients were enrolled and then followed longitudinally. The source of this sequence is a young woman with COVID-19, enrolled during active disease. The source material was peripheral blood.

The CDR3 protein is CASSGDRNTGELFF. The CDR3 region has the DNA TGTGCCAGCAGTGGCGACAGGAACACCGGGGAGCTGTTTTTT. V and J are TRBV2 and TRBJ2-2, with TRBD1 as a possible D gene (5 bases). The CDR3 length is 14 residues. Per germline, CDR1 SNHLY and CDR2 FYNNEI. V was cut by 4 bases and J by 1 base, with 7 bases left in between.